This T cell receptor (beta chain) emerged from a study of OX40 agonist ivuxolimab in advanced cancers. Study at large: The eligibility criteria allowed prior anti-PD-1, anti-PD-L1 or anti-CTLA-4 therapy, and approximately 38% had some. General observations from the study: The average count of expanded clones was higher among CD8+ T cells than among CD4+.

Measured with immunoSEQ multiplex PCR; TCRdb has only the in-frame clones, and not every one. This repertoire shows just over 40,000 clones, around 84% found once; its top ten account for about 16%. On this clone itself: What it recognizes is unknown.

The CDR3 spans 13 residues. Germline values: CDR1 LGHNA, CDR2 YNFKEQ. The V and J ends lost 4 bases and 5 bases, in that order; junction bases with no gene match: 3. The rearrangement links TRBV4-2 to TRBJ2-7; 9 nucleotides match TRBD1. The source material was CD4+ or CD8+ T cells sorted from blood, sampled in a trial of the OX40 agonist ivuxolimab. This sequence originates from an adult with an advanced solid tumor such as melanoma, head and neck, liver or kidney cancer. CDR3 in DNA: TGTGCCAGCAGCCCGGACAGGGGAAACGAGCAGTACTTC. Amino acid sequence: CASSPDRGNEQYF.